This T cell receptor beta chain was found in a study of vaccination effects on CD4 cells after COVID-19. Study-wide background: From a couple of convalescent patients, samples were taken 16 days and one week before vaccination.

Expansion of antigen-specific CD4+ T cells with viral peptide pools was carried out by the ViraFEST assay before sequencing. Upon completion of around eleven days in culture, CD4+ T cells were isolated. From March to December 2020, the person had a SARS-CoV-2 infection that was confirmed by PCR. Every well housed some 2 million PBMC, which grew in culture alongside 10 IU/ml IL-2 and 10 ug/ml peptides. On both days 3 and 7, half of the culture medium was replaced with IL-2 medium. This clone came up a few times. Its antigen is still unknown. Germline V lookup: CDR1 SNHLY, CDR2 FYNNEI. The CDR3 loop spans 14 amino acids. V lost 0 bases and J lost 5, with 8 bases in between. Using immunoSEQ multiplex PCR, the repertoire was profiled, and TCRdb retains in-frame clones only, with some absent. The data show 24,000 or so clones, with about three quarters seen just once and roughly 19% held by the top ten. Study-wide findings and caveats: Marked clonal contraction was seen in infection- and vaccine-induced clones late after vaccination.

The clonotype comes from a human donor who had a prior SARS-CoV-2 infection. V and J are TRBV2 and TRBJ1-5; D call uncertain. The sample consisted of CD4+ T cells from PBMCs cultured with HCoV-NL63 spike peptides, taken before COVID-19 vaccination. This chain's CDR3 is CASSEAVGYQPQHF. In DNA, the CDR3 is TGTGCCAGCAGTGAAGCGGTAGGTTATCAGCCCCAGCATTTT.